The clone carrying this TCR beta chain was counted at least ten times. Its antigen is not identified. Per germline, CDR1 MNHNS and CDR2 SASEGT. This CDR3 region has 15 residues. J was trimmed by 4 bases and V by 6 bases; bases with no gene match: 8. The data originate from a study of T-cell reconstitution after alpha-beta-depleted transplantation in children. Unique molecular identifiers were used to barcode this TCRbeta library. TCRdb used MiXCR to reprocess the PCR reads, holding one entry per CDR3 protein. The table has a few hundred thousand distinct CDR3 sequences, roughly a tenth seen once. Broader study findings: As was reported, about two months after transplant, alpha-beta T cells came from several hundred expanded graft clones. TCRbeta diversity was high at day 60 in some patients (a result of surviving recipient T cells and thymic progenitors).

This specimen was PBMCs, taken before TCRalphabeta/CD19-depleted stem cell transplant. V usage is TRBV6-1 and J usage is TRBJ2-3, with TRBD2 matching 9 bases. The clonotype was recovered from a boy under two years old with acute myeloid leukemia, due to receive a stem cell transplant. This CDR3 reads CASRHSGRSADTQYF. The CDR3 DNA reads as TGTGCCAGCAGACATAGCGGGAGATCGGCAGATACGCAGTATTTT.